The TCR beta chain under discussion was sequenced for a study of T cells in Graves' hyperthyroidism and ophthalmopathy. Notes on this clonotype: The antigen remains unidentified.

Diagnoses were established using clinical symptoms, serum thyroxine and TRAb, thyroid ultrasound and orbital computed tomography. Findings of the study overall: Blood also held most thyroid clonotypes expanded beyond 0.001. Ophthalmopathy was identified by the model a median approximately 6.9 months ahead of onset.

Per the germline V gene, CDR1 is MNHEY and CDR2 is SMNVEV (reference sequence). The length of the CDR3 is 14 residues. V was clipped by 4 bases and J by 3 bases; unmatched bases: 3. RNA transcripts provided the source from which TCR beta CDR3 regions were amplified. The HTBI primer set was used in a first-round RT-PCR of the TCR CDR3. MiXCR, applied by TCRdb to the multiplex PCR reads, yields one record per CDR3 protein. Of fewer than 750,000 distinct CDR3 sequences detected, about 15% appear once; the ten largest clones hold roughly 4.3%. This receptor was obtained from a woman aged 40 to 50 with Graves' ophthalmopathy. The chain combines TRBV27 with TRBJ2-7; TRBD2 agrees at 10 bases. Sequenced sample: blood. The CDR3 sequence: CASSWTSGFYEQYF. The CDR3 DNA sequence: TGTGCCAGCAGTTGGACTAGCGGATTCTACGAGCAGTACTTC.